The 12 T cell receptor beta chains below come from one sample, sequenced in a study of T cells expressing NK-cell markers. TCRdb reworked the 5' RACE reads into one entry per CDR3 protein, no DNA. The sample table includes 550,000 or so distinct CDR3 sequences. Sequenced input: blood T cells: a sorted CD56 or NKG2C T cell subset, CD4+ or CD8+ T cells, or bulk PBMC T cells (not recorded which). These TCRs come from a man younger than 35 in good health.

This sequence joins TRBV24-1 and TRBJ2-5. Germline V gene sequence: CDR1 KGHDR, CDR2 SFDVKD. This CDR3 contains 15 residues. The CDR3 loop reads CATSDSQRVRETQYF.

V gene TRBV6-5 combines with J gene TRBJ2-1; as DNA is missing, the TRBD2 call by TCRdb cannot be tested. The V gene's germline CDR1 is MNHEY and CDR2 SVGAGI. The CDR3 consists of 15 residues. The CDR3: CASSYGTSDMDEQFF.

CDR3 sequence reads: CSVALGGGYNEQFF. The V and J genes are TRBV29-1 and TRBJ2-1; TCRdb's D call of TRBD2 is untestable without DNA. The CDR3 has 14 amino acids. Germline V CDR1 and CDR2: SQVTM, ANQGSEA.

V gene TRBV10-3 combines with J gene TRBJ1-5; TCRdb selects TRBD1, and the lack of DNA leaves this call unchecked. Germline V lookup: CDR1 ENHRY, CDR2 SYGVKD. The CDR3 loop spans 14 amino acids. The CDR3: CAISFDRADQPQHF.

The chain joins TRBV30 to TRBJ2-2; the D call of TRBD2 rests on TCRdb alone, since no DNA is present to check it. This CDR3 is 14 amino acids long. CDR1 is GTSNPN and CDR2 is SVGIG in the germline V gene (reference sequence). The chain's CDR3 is CAWIRLAGTGELFF.

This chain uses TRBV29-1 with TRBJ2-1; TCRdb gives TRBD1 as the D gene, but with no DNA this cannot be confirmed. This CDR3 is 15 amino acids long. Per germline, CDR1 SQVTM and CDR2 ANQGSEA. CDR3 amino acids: CSVAGTEHSYNEQFF.

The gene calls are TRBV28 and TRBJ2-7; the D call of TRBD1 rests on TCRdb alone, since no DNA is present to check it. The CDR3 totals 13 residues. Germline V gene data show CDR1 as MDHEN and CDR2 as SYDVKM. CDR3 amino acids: CASSLGTEYEQYF. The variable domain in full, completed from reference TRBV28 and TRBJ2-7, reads DVKVTQSSRYLVKRTGEKVFLECVQDMDHENMFWYRQDPGLGLRLIYFSYDVKMKEKGDIPEGYSVSREKKERFSLILESASTNQTSMYLCASSLGTEYEQYFGPGTRLTVT.

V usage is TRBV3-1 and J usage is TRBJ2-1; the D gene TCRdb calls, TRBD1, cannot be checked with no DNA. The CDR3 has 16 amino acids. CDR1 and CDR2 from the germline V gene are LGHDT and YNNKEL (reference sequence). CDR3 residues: CASSQGMGAPYNEQFF.

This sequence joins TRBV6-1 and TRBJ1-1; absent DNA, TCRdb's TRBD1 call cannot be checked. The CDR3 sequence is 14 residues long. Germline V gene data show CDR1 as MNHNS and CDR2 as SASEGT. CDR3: CASLRGQGNTEAFF.

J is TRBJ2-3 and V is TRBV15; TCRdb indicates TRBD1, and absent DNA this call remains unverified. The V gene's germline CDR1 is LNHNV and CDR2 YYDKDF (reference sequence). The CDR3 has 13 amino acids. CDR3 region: CATSPDPVDTQYF.

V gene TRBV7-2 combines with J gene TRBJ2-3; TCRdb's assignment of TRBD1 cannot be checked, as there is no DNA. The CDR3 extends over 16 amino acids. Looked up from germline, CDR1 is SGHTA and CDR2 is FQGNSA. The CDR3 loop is CASSLASGGATDTQYF.

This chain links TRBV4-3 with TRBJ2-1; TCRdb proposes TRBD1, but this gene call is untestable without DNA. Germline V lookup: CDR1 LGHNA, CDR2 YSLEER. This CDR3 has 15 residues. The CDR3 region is CASSQEVWDNNEQFF.